The present entry profiles one T cell receptor beta chain with its context. It lacks a known antigen. No clone much larger than this one lies a single base away; base qualities are absent. This record belongs to a study of blood T cell repertoires in COVID-19 (dated by TCRdb to the early 2020s). With regard to the full study: Samples covering the acute and convalescent phases of COVID-19 were provided by collaborators in the United States, Italy and Spain. The prospective study material was composed of cDNA or gDNA derived from T cells, B-cell-depleted T cells, or PBMCs. The dataset comprised deeply sampled blood TCRbeta repertoires from subjects exposed to, actively infected with, or recovered from COVID-19. The repertoires were released in a freely available public database meant as a resource for research on the immune response to SARS-CoV-2. Samples were obtained from the ongoing ImmuneRACE study (first 160 participants) and from 950 to 1,500 subjects provided by 6 global collaborators. Sample metadata almost always included a de-identified subject ID, COVID-19 status, age in years and sex. Where available, HLA class I and class II types were taken from metadata supplied by the sample provider and were not determined by assay-based typing. Overall study results and their limits: Clinical and demographic metadata were provided uncurated, with the amount varying by source and participant.

Whole blood was collected in K2EDTA tubes by collaborating institutions according to the institutions' own protocols. For TCRbeta analysis, collaborators shipped samples as frozen whole blood, isolated PBMCs, or DNA extracted from either of those sample types. The immunoSEQ Assay, a bias-controlled multiplex PCR, was used to amplify TCRbeta CDR3 regions from genomic DNA. In the source study's methods: Nucleated cell counts per sample were estimated from amplification of reference gene primers within the assay. To quantify the absolute abundance of each unique TCRbeta CDR3 rearrangement, sequence reads were collapsed and filtered. Productive Simpson clonality was computed per sample as the square root of Simpson's diversity index over productive rearrangements. TCRdb holds this immuneACCESS table with in-frame rearrangements only. Some clones are missing; in checked studies, unresolved V genes explain under half, and the rest has no known cause. D and trimming were read from the DNA, whereas the V and J calls and clone size are those reported in that table. The sample table lists 90,000 to 120,000 clones, approximately 83% of them with a count of one. The top ten clones comprise approximately 4% of the sample.

The cysteine opens and the phenylalanine closes a CDR3 of 14 amino acids. Solely the CDR3 DNA is kept, with 42 bases framed from the first base. CDR1 is given as LNHDA and CDR2 as SQIVND, both from the germline V gene (reference sequence). V is pared back by 9 bases and J by 5 bases, with 19 bases lying between the germline termini. The clonotype was recovered from a woman aged 70-85 years with acute or convalescent COVID-19. The source material was peripheral blood. The rearrangement joined TRBV19 to TRBJ1-1, with TRBD1 perhaps the D gene, on 6 matching bases. The CDR3 sequence is CASIHLGGRTEAFF. The nucleotide sequence reads as follows: TGTGCCAGCATCCATTTAGGGGGAAGAACTGAAGCTTTCTTT.